The 29 T cell receptor beta chains given below trace back to one sample, sequenced in a study of blood T cell repertoires in COVID-19. The method was immunoSEQ multiplex PCR; TCRdb's version includes in-frame clones alone and lacks a portion of them. The sample has roughly 500,000 clones; about 91% are singletons. The sequenced sample consisted of peripheral blood. The source of these receptors is a young man with COVID-19, enrolled during active disease.

Here the CDR3 DNA reads TGTGCCAGAAGCTTGGTTCAGCGGGAGGAGGACACCGGGGAGCTGTTTTTT. Amino acids: CARSLVQREEDTGELFF. The chain employs TRBV5-3 and TRBJ2-2, with 9 bases lining up with TRBD2. TRBV5-3 is assigned to the ORF class and has an uncertain function. The CDR3 loop spans 17 amino acids. The V segment lost 0 bases and the J segment 3 bases; nucleotides outside the gene matches: 6.

The CDR3 region is CATAHRGNTGELFF. In DNA form, the CDR3 reads TGTGCCACCGCTCACAGGGGGAACACCGGGGAGCTGTTTTTT. V gene TRBV19 combines with J gene TRBJ2-2, with 7 nucleotides matching TRBD1. Germline loops: CDR1 LNHDA, CDR2 SQIVND (reference sequence). Unmatched junction bases numbered 6, after V lost 10 bases and J lost 1 base. The CDR3 loop spans 14 amino acids.

The rearrangement joins TRBV4-1 to TRBJ1-6; D might be TRBD1 (6 bases). Germline loops: CDR1 MGHRA, CDR2 YSYEKL. This CDR3 is built from 16 residues. The ends were cut back, 1 base at V and 6 bases at J, with 13 bases in the middle. CDR3 sequence (DNA): TGCGCCAGCAGCCAAGTACAGGGCGTGGGTAATTCACCCCTCCACTTT. Its translation is CASSQVQGVGNSPLHF.

The J gene is TRBJ2-1, the V gene TRBV15, with TRBD2 matching 11 bases. The CDR3 spans 17 residues. V lost 0 bases to trimming and J lost 5 bases; unmatched junction nucleotides: 6. The germline gives CDR1 LNHNV, CDR2 YYDKDF (reference sequence). CDR3 nucleotides: TGTGCCACCAGCAGAGAGGGGCGACTAGCGGGAAACAATGAGCAGTTCTTC. Residues: CATSREGRLAGNNEQFF.

This clone was counted only a few times. V and J are TRBV2 and TRBJ1-2; no reliable D call. The length of the CDR3 is 14 residues. Germline V CDR1 and CDR2: SNHLY, FYNNEI. Trimming shortened V by 3 bases and J by 4 bases, and 12 bases separated the two germline ends. The CDR3 DNA reads as TGTGCCAGCAGTGATCCGGGAACAAGCTATGGCTACACCTTC. Protein product: CASSDPGTSYGYTF. The full variable domain, with the rest looked up from reference TRBV2 and TRBJ1-2, is EPEVTQTPSHQVTQMGQEVILRCVPISNHLYFYWYRQILGQKVEFLVSFYNNEISEKSEIFDDQFSVERPDGSNFTLKIRSTKLEDSAMYFCASSDPGTSYGYTFGSGTRLTVV.

This clone was observed a few times. The V call is TRBV4-2, the J call TRBJ2-7; TRBD1 aligns across 7 bases. V lost 2 bases and J lost 2; bases outside the gene matches: 3. CDR1 LGHNA and CDR2 YNFKEQ come from the germline V gene. The CDR3 totals 14 residues. The CDR3 sequence: CASSQIQGTYEQYF. CDR3 DNA sequence: TGTGCCAGCAGCCAAATACAGGGGACCTACGAGCAGTACTTC.

J is TRBJ1-1 and V is TRBV28; 8 nucleotides align to TRBD1. The CDR3 is made up of 15 amino acids. From germline, CDR1 is MDHEN and CDR2 SYDVKM. With V trimmed by 7 bases and J by 0 bases, 7 bases remained unmatched. The CDR3 coding sequence is TGTGCCAGCATCCGGACAGGGTTCATGAACACTGAAGCTTTCTTT. It encodes CASIRTGFMNTEAFF.

The rearrangement uses TRBV19 and TRBJ1-1; possibly TRBD1 for D (6 bases). The CDR3 has 12 residues. V gave up 3 bases and J gave up 10 bases, with 12 bases separating them. Germline V gene lookup returns CDR1 LNHDA and CDR2 SQIVND (reference sequence). In nucleotides, the CDR3 is TGTGCCAGTAGTATTAACAGGGAAGGAGCTTTCTTT. Translated: CASSINREGAFF.

The genes are TRBV10-1 and TRBJ1-5; D is undetermined. V was shortened by 1 base and J by 5 bases, with 6 bases between the two germline ends. Germline V gives CDR1 WNHNN, CDR2 SYGVQD (reference sequence). This CDR3 has 13 amino acids. DNA of the CDR3: TGCGCCAGCAGTGAGTTTCTTGATCAGCCCCAGCATTTT. This translates into CASSEFLDQPQHF.

The chain has TRBV6-2 or TRBV6-3 and TRBJ2-7; possibly TRBD1 for D (5 bases). Germline loops: CDR1 MNHEY, CDR2 SVGEGT. The CDR3 consists of 15 residues. The ends were cut back, 6 bases at V and 3 bases at J, with 18 bases in the middle. The CDR3 reads CASSPLGSGLYEQYF. The CDR3 DNA is TGTGCCAGCAGCCCTTTGGGGTCAGGGCTCTACGAGCAGTACTTC.

This chain links TRBV6-6 with TRBJ1-6; D may be TRBD1 (6 bases). CDR3 length equals 15 residues. Germline CDR1 is MNHNY and CDR2 is SVGAGI (reference sequence). Between the trimmed V and J ends, which lost 4 bases and 3 bases, there was a span of 10 bases. CDR3 DNA: TGTGCCAGCAGTTCACGACAGGTCTATAATTCACCCCTCCACTTT. Amino acid sequence: CASSSRQVYNSPLHF.

This clone was found once. The rearrangement joins TRBV27 to TRBJ2-1, with D possibly matching TRBD2 (5 bases). The germline gives CDR1 MNHEY, CDR2 SMNVEV (reference sequence). This CDR3 has 15 residues. With 7 bases removed from V and 7 bases from J, the gap between germline ends came to 20 bases. The CDR3, as DNA: TGTGCCAGCACCCTAGGGAGTAAACCCATTAATGAGCAGTTCTTC. Protein product: CASTLGSKPINEQFF.

The J gene is TRBJ2-1, the V gene TRBV19, with D maybe TRBD1 (7 bases). The CDR3 totals 11 residues. The germline V gene encodes CDR1 LNHDA and CDR2 SQIVND (reference sequence). Trimming removed 7 bases at V and 15 bases at J, with 16 bases between. The CDR3 sequence: CASTQGRWWFF. The DNA of the CDR3 is TGTGCCAGTACACAGGGGAGGTGGTGGTTCTTC. The entire variable domain, with the rest obtained from reference TRBV19 and TRBJ2-1, is as follows: DGGITQSPKYLFRKEGQNVTLSCEQNLNHDAMYWYRQDPGQGLRLIYYSQIVNDFQKGDIAEGYSVSREKKESFPLTVTSAQKNPTAFYLCASTQGRWWFFGPGTRLTVL.

The chain combines TRBV19 with TRBJ1-6; TRBD1 aligns across 7 bases. V lost 9 bases, J lost 1 base, and 3 bases stayed unmatched. There are 14 residues in the CDR3. Germline V gives CDR1 LNHDA, CDR2 SQIVND (reference sequence). The CDR3 protein is CASQGGSYNSPLHF. For the CDR3, the DNA is TGTGCCAGCCAGGGGGGTTCCTATAATTCACCCCTCCACTTT.

The chain carries TRBV9 and TRBJ2-1; D is possibly TRBD1 (5 bases). From germline, CDR1 is SGDLS and CDR2 YYNGEE. V was pared by 3 bases and J by 12 bases, with 40 bases between. The CDR3 sequence is 21 residues long. Here the CDR3 reads CASSANLRASTPRLTQPGQFF. The CDR3 nucleotides read TGTGCCAGCAGCGCGAACCTCAGGGCTTCTACCCCCCGCTTAACGCAACCCGGGCAGTTCTTC. The whole variable domain, remainder taken from reference TRBV9 and TRBJ2-1, is DSGVTQTPKHLITATGQRVTLRCSPRSGDLSVYWYQQSLDQGLQFLIQYYNGEERAKGNILERFSAQQFPDLHSELNLSSLELGDSALYFCASSANLRASTPRLTQPGQFFGPGTRLTVL.

J is TRBJ1-6 and V is TRBV2, with TRBD1 as a possible D gene (5 bases). Germline CDR1 and CDR2: SNHLY and FYNNEI. The V gene lost 5 bases and the J gene lost 7 bases, with 12 bases spanning the gap. The CDR3 runs to 14 residues. CDR3 in DNA: TGTGCCAGCAGTAGACAGCCCCCCAATTCACCCCTCCACTTT. As protein: CASSRQPPNSPLHF.

The chain links TRBV18 to TRBJ1-5; 7 nucleotides align to TRBD1. Unmatched junction bases numbered 5, after V lost 4 bases and J lost 5 bases. Germline CDR1 and CDR2: KGHSH and LQKENI. There are 14 residues in the CDR3. CDR3 nucleotides: TGTGCCAGCTCACAACAGGGGTCGGATCAGCCCCAGCATTTT. This codes for CASSQQGSDQPQHF.

The J gene is TRBJ2-3, the V gene TRBV6-6, with 8 bases identical to TRBD2. This CDR3 has 15 amino acids. The V segment lost 6 bases and the J segment 5 bases; nucleotides outside the gene matches: 10. Germline CDR1 MNHNY, CDR2 SVGAGI (reference sequence). The CDR3 region is CASSPSGRVRDTQYF. DNA of the CDR3: TGTGCCAGCAGCCCTAGCGGGCGGGTAAGAGATACGCAGTATTTT.

J is TRBJ2-7 and V is TRBV5-5, with a tentative D call TRBD2 (6 bases). V was pared by 2 bases and J by 0 bases, with 18 bases between. Germline assignment: CDR1 SGHKS and CDR2 YYEKEE (reference sequence). CDR3 length: 17 amino acids. The CDR3 loop is CASSLLGGDLASYEQYF. The CDR3 bases are TGTGCCAGCAGCTTATTGGGCGGGGACCTAGCCTCCTACGAGCAGTACTTC.

The chain carries TRBV2 and TRBJ1-6, with a tentative D call TRBD1 (6 bases). Trimming stripped 9 bases from V and 6 bases from J, with 12 bases between. CDR3 length: 13 residues. Germline V gene lookup returns CDR1 SNHLY and CDR2 FYNNEI. CDR3 region: CASLRDTNSPLHF. In nucleotides, the CDR3 is TGTGCCAGTCTCAGGGACACTAATTCACCCCTCCACTTT.

The gene calls are TRBV5-1 and TRBJ1-2; D is uncertain. The germline V gene encodes CDR1 SGHRS and CDR2 YFSETQ. The CDR3 has 12 amino acids. V was cut by 1 base and J by 6 bases, with 7 bases left in between. CDR3 residues: CASSLSSDGYTF. The CDR3 coding sequence is TGCGCCAGCAGCTTGAGCAGCGATGGCTACACCTTC.

V gene TRBV6-5 combines with J gene TRBJ1-1; a weak D match, TRBD1 (5 bases). CDR1 MNHEY and CDR2 SVGAGI come from the germline V gene. The V gene lost 6 bases and the J gene lost 7 bases, with 15 bases spanning the gap. The CDR3 runs 13 residues. For the CDR3, the DNA is TGTGCCAGCAGAGACAGTGAAGTGGATGAAGCTTTCTTT. Amino acid sequence: CASRDSEVDEAFF.

This chain joins TRBV24-1 and TRBJ2-3; possible D gene TRBD1, 6 bases. Trimming took off 3 bases at V and 1 base at J, with 10 bases between the two ends. This CDR3 is built from 15 residues. Germline V gene sequence: CDR1 KGHDR, CDR2 SFDVKD. The CDR3 is CATSDAGAGTDTQYF. The CDR3 DNA reads TGTGCCACCAGTGATGCAGGGGCGGGCACAGATACGCAGTATTTT.

The chain couples TRBV7-9 to TRBJ2-1; the match to TRBD1 covers 9 bases. V was clipped by 3 bases and J by 6 bases; unmatched bases: 0. CDR3 size: 13 residues. From germline, CDR1 is SEHNR and CDR2 FQNEAQ (reference sequence). The CDR3 DNA is TGTGCCAGCAGCTTGGACAGGGGCAATGAGCAGTTCTTC. It yields the protein CASSLDRGNEQFF.

The J gene is TRBJ2-1, the V gene TRBV12-3 or TRBV12-4; TRBD2 agrees at 10 bases. After removal of 6 bases from V and 10 bases from J, the junction contained 6 bases not matched to a gene. This CDR3 contains 13 residues. CDR3 sequence reads: CASRSSGSDEQFF. The CDR3 DNA follows: TGTGCCAGCAGGTCTAGCGGGAGTGACGAGCAGTTCTTC.

The chain combines TRBV18 with TRBJ2-3, with unresolved D. The CDR3 is 14 residues long. The V gene lost 2 bases and the J gene lost 2 bases, with 8 bases spanning the gap. CDR1 is KGHSH, CDR2 LQKENI, per germline. CDR3: CASSPETNTDTQYF. The DNA of the CDR3 is TGTGCCAGCTCACCAGAGACAAACACAGATACGCAGTATTTT.

The chain recombines TRBV25-1 with TRBJ2-7; TRBD2 matches 10 bases. The CDR3 has 18 residues. Germline lookup yields CDR1 MGHDK and CDR2 SYGVNS. V trimming: 3 bases; J trimming: 2 bases; junction bases outside the gene matches: 13. Here the CDR3 DNA reads TGTGCCAGCAGTGAGGGGACTAGCGTATACTATTGCCCCTACGAGCAGTACTTC. This gives the protein CASSEGTSVYYCPYEQYF.

This sequence joins TRBV27 and TRBJ2-1, with 9 bases lining up with TRBD1. The CDR3 loop spans 17 amino acids. The V and J ends lost 2 bases and 2 bases, in that order; junction bases with no gene match: 7. Germline CDR1 reads MNHEY; CDR2 reads SMNVEV (reference sequence). The CDR3 DNA sequence: TGTGCCAGCAGTTTAGAAGGACAGGGGTTCCCCTACAATGAGCAGTTCTTC. Translated: CASSLEGQGFPYNEQFF.

The gene calls are TRBV10-2 and TRBJ2-7; 9 nucleotides match TRBD2. J lost 2 bases, V lost 7 bases, and 9 bases had no gene match. This CDR3 is built from 15 residues. Germline V gene lookup returns CDR1 WSHSY and CDR2 SAAADI. The CDR3 spells CASTEGAGGPYEQYF. The CDR3 DNA reads as TGCGCCAGCACCGAGGGGGCGGGAGGGCCCTACGAGCAGTACTTC.